The 25 T cell receptor beta chains below all came from one sample that was sequenced in a study of T cells in Graves' hyperthyroidism and ophthalmopathy. Template material for amplifying TCR beta CDR3 regions consisted of RNA transcripts. The HTBI primer set served for first-round RT-PCR of the TCR CDR3. TCRdb ran MiXCR on the multiplex PCR reads and lists one entry per CDR3 protein. The sample shows tens of thousands of distinct CDR3 sequences, 40% to 55% of them seen only once. What was sequenced was blood. The receptors stem from a woman aged 50 to 60 with Graves' hyperthyroidism that later progressed to Graves' ophthalmopathy.

Ten or more counts support this clonotype. A read error is possible here, since a much larger clone lies one base away. This chain joins TRBV12-3 or TRBV12-4 and TRBJ2-7; tentative D call: TRBD1 (5 bases). V was clipped by 5 bases and J by 3 bases, with 14 bases between them. This CDR3 has 14 residues. As DNA, the CDR3 is TGTGCCAGCAGTGGACCTACAGGCGACTACGAGCAGTACTTC. It is translated as CASSGPTGDYEQYF.

The V gene is TRBV20-1, the J gene TRBJ2-5; D tentatively fits TRBD1 or TRBD2 (5 bases each). With 5 bases removed from V and 4 bases from J, the gap between germline ends came to 11 bases. CDR1 is DFQATT, CDR2 SNEGSKA, per germline (reference sequence). The CDR3 totals 12 residues. CDR3 DNA sequence: TGCAGTGCTGGGACCGAACTAGAGACCCAGTACTTC. The encoded protein is CSAGTELETQYF.

In the case of this clonotype: Its ends do not fully match the called genes, so a read error is possible. This rearrangement joins TRBV20-1 to TRBJ2-4; D ambiguous. Germline V CDR1 and CDR2: DFQATT, SNEGSKA (reference sequence). The CDR3 has 13 amino acids. CDR3 protein: CSANNVAKNNQYF. The CDR3 nucleotides are TGCAGTGCCAACAACGTAGCCAAAAACAATCAGTACTTC.

V usage is TRBV7-2 and J usage is TRBJ2-3, with D possibly matching TRBD2 (5 bases). Trimming took off 5 bases at V and 4 bases at J, with 10 bases between the two ends. The V gene's germline CDR1 is SGHTA and CDR2 FQGNSA. The CDR3 extends over 13 amino acids. The CDR3 sequence is CASSRGSADTQYF. CDR3 DNA sequence: TGTGCCAGCAGCAGAGGGAGCGCAGATACGCAGTATTTT.

V is TRBV20-1 and J is TRBJ2-7; D not certain. V was cut by 5 bases and J by 8 bases, with 10 bases left in between. This CDR3 has 10 amino acids. The germline V gene has CDR1 DFQATT and CDR2 SNEGSKA (reference sequence). The CDR3 DNA sequence: TGCAGTGCTGAATCTAAAAAGCAGTACTTC. It specifies CSAESKKQYF.

With regard to this clonotype: Germline is not matched at one junction end, which may reflect a read error. V is TRBV5-1 and J is TRBJ1-1; D remains unclear. Germline V gene lookup returns CDR1 SGHRS and CDR2 YFSETQ. There are 13 residues in the CDR3. The CDR3: CASSPGVIMEAFF. The DNA for the CDR3 is TGCGCCAGCAGCCCAGGCGTAATCATGGAAGCGTTCTTT.

The V and J genes are TRBV6-5 and TRBJ2-7, with 7 nucleotides matching TRBD1. The germline V gene encodes CDR1 MNHEY and CDR2 SVGAGI. V dropped 4 bases and J dropped 4; count of bases not matched to a gene: 4. The CDR3 totals 13 residues. DNA of the CDR3: TGTGCCAGCAGTTCACAGGGGCTATACGAGCAGTACTTC. Residues: CASSSQGLYEQYF.

This clonotype has only a few counts. The V and J genes are TRBV24-1 and TRBJ2-5, with no clear D. V was pared by 3 bases and J by 2 bases, with 9 bases between. Germline-derived CDR1 and CDR2 are KGHDR and SFDVKD. CDR3 length: 14 residues. CDR3 DNA sequence: TGTGCCACCAGTGATCATAACAAACAAGAGACCCAGTACTTC. Its protein is CATSDHNKQETQYF.

This chain connects TRBV30 to TRBJ1-5; D is perhaps TRBD1 (5 bases). Trimming pared 2 bases from V and 4 bases from J, leaving 12 bases between. The V gene's germline CDR1 is GTSNPN and CDR2 SVGIG (reference sequence). This CDR3 spans 14 amino acids. DNA of the CDR3: TGTGCCTGGAGTTCCTGGGGGGGTAATCAGCCCCAGCATTTT. Protein: CAWSSWGGNQPQHF.

This clonotype ranks as large. The genes are TRBV29-1 and TRBJ1-2; D is ambiguous. Between the trimmed V and J ends, which lost 4 bases and 1 base, there was a span of 7 bases. The CDR3 sequence is 12 residues long. The V gene's germline CDR1 is SQVTM and CDR2 ANQGSEA. CDR3 bases: TGCAGCGTTGCGACGAATAACTATGGCTACACCTTC. Translating it yields CSVATNNYGYTF.

This clonotype has ten or more counts. V usage is TRBV11-1 and J usage is TRBJ2-3; unclear D gene. Trimming took 5 bases from V and 6 from J, leaving 24 bases between them. The V gene's germline CDR1 is SGHAT and CDR2 FQDESV (reference sequence). The CDR3 covers 17 residues. The DNA of the CDR3 is TGTGCCAGCAGCGCCAGACCCGGCCAGCGTCACTCGGATACGCAGTATTTT. This sequence encodes CASSARPGQRHSDTQYF.

Turning to this clonotype: The missing conserved phenylalanine or tryptophan at the end of this CDR3 makes a read error likely. The chain joins TRBV20-1 to TRBJ1-1; maybe TRBD1 (6 bases). The germline V gene has CDR1 DFQATT and CDR2 SNEGSKA (reference sequence). The V end was cut by 3 bases, the J end by 4 bases, with 15 bases between. The CDR3 is 14 amino acids. CDR3 residues: CSARLGGPGTEAFL. DNA of the CDR3: TGCAGTGCTAGGTTGGGGGGGCCGGGCACTGAAGCTTTCTTG.

The chain employs TRBV29-1 and TRBJ1-1, with D possibly being TRBD1 (6 bases). CDR1 is SQVTM and CDR2 is ANQGSEA in the germline V gene. Trimming took off 4 bases at V and 5 bases at J, with 8 bases between the two ends. The CDR3 totals 11 residues. CDR3 sequence (DNA): TGCAGCGTTGCAGGGGAAACTGAAGCTTTCTTT. This codes for CSVAGETEAFF.

This clonotype was detected many times. J is TRBJ2-3 and V is TRBV6-5, with D possibly matching TRBD2 (5 bases). The V gene lost 6 bases and the J gene lost 7 bases, with 17 bases spanning the gap. The CDR3 runs 14 residues. CDR1 is MNHEY and CDR2 is SVGAGI in the germline V gene. This CDR3 is CASSSPRSGNTQYF. For the CDR3, the DNA is TGTGCCAGCAGCTCACCCCGTTCGGGGAATACGCAGTATTTT.

The chain couples TRBV29-1 to TRBJ2-3; D remains unclear. Trimming took off 6 bases at V and 10 bases at J, with 17 bases between the two ends. The germline V gene encodes CDR1 SQVTM and CDR2 ANQGSEA. This CDR3 is 12 amino acids long. The CDR3 spells CSVSVGIHPQYF. DNA of the CDR3: TGCAGCGTATCCGTTGGCATCCATCCGCAGTATTTT.

A single count supports this clonotype. The chain recombines TRBV2 with TRBJ2-1; 12 nucleotides agree with TRBD1. CDR1 is SNHLY, CDR2 FYNNEI, per germline. This CDR3 contains 16 residues. V lost 6 bases, J lost 10 bases, and 13 bases stayed unmatched. The CDR3 loop reads CASSRPGQGAPGEQFF. CDR3 sequence (DNA): TGTGCCAGCAGCCGCCCGGGACAGGGGGCGCCCGGGGAGCAGTTCTTC.

Ten or more counts support this clonotype. The genes are TRBV7-2 and TRBJ1-5, with D perhaps TRBD1 (5 bases). Trimming stripped 3 bases from V and 0 bases from J, with 15 bases between. Looked up from germline, CDR1 is SGHTA and CDR2 is FQGNSA. The CDR3 runs 17 residues. CDR3 sequence reads: CASSFTGGPYSNQPQHF. CDR3 nucleotides: TGTGCCAGCAGCTTTACAGGTGGGCCATATAGCAATCAGCCCCAGCATTTT.

This clonotype was observed once. Compared with germline, one end of the junction differs, possibly owing to a read error. DNA of the CDR3: TGTGCCAGCCACCCGAGAGCCACCGGGGAGCTGCTTTTT. It encodes CASHPRATGELLF. The V and J genes are TRBV18 and TRBJ2-2; D is perhaps TRBD2 (5 bases). Per germline, CDR1 KGHSH and CDR2 LQKENI. There are 13 residues in the CDR3. The variable domain in full, completed from reference TRBV18 and TRBJ2-2, reads NAGVMQNPRHLVRRRGQEARLRCSPMKGHSHVYWYRQLPEEGLKFMVYLQKENIIDESGMPKERFSAEFPKEGPSILRIQQVVRGDSAAYFCASHPRATGELLFGEGSRLTVL.

A word on this clonotype: At one end the junction does not follow the germline gene, possibly because of a read error. V gene TRBV7-2 combines with J gene TRBJ1-5; no clear D gene. In germline, CDR1 is SGHTA, CDR2 FQGNSA. This CDR3 spans 17 amino acids. This chain's CDR3 is CASSHTTSGRYNEPQHF. CDR3 in DNA: TGTGCCAGCAGCCACACCACTAGCGGGAGGTACAATGAGCCCCAGCATTTT.

By share of the sample, this clonotype is medium-sized. The J gene is TRBJ1-1, the V gene TRBV10-3; D is undetermined. This CDR3 comprises 12 residues. Trimming took 0 bases from V and 11 from J, leaving 10 bases between them. Germline V CDR1 and CDR2: ENHRY, SYGVKD. CDR3 coding DNA: TGTGCCATCAGTGAGTCGGTTAGGTTGGCTTTCTTT. Translating it yields CAISESVRLAFF.

The V call is TRBV6-4, the J call TRBJ1-2; D ambiguous. The CDR3 sequence is 12 residues long. The V end lost 5 bases, the J end lost 8 bases, and 12 bases lay between the germline ends. CDR1 and CDR2 (germline): MRHNA, SNTAGT. CDR3 sequence: CASSPMAGGYTF. In nucleotides, the CDR3 is TGTGCCAGCAGTCCAATGGCGGGCGGCTACACCTTC.

V and J are TRBV12-3 or TRBV12-4 and TRBJ2-7; D remains unclear. This CDR3 spans 14 amino acids. The V gene lost 1 base and the J gene lost 0 bases, with 7 bases spanning the gap. The CDR3 spells CASSLVTASYEQYF. The CDR3 DNA reads as TGTGCCAGCAGTTTAGTAACAGCCTCCTACGAGCAGTACTTC.

This clonotype was recorded many times. The chain recombines TRBV3-1 with TRBJ2-7; TRBD2 matches 15 bases. The CDR3 spans 16 residues. Germline values: CDR1 LGHDT, CDR2 YNNKEL (reference sequence). Trimming at V came to 4 bases and at J to 4 bases, leaving 5 bases not matched to a gene. The CDR3 is CASSLGLAGGLYEQYF. The CDR3, as DNA: TGTGCCAGCAGCCTCGGACTAGCGGGAGGGCTGTACGAGCAGTACTTC.

The CDR3 sequence is CASSVLPSRLGEQYF. For the CDR3, the DNA is TGTGCCAGCAGTGTCCTCCCCTCAAGACTTGGCGAGCAGTACTTC. The chain combines TRBV6-4 with TRBJ2-7, with D unclear. The CDR3 extends over 15 amino acids. Germline CDR1 is MRHNA and CDR2 is SNTAGT. V lost 4 bases, J lost 6 bases, and 19 bases lay in between.

The V and J genes are TRBV7-2 and TRBJ2-7, with 7 nucleotides matching TRBD2. The V gene's germline CDR1 is SGHTA and CDR2 FQGNSA. With 5 bases clipped from V and 4 bases from J, the junction kept 5 bases outside the gene matches. The CDR3 is 13 residues long. The CDR3, as DNA: TGTGCCAGCAGCCCCGCCGGGGGGTACGAGCAGTACTTC. This gives the protein CASSPAGGYEQYF.